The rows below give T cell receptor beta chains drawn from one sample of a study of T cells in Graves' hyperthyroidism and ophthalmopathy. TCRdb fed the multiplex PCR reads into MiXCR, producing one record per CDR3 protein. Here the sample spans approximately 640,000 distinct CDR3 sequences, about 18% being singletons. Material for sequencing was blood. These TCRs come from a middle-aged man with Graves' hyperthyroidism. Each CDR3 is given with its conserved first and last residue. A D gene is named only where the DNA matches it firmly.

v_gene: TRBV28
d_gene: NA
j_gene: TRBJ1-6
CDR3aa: CASISPGVNSPLHF

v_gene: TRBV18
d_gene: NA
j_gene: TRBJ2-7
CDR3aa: CASSPTGLFIDEQYF

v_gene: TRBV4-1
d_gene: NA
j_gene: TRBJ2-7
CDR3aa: CASSQDWQRVEQYF

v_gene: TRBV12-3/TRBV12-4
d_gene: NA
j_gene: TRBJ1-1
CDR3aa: CASSLVTTEAFF

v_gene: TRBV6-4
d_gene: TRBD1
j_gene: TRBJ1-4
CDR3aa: CASSYQTGGEKLFF

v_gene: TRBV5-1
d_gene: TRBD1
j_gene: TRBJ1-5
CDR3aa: CASSLGQGYDQPQHF

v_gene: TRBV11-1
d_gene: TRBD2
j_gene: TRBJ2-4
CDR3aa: CASSLGGLAGYKNIQYF

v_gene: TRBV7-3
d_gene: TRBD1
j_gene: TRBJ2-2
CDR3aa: CASSLGQGHTGELFF

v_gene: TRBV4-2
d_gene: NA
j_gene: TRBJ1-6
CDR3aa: CASSQDFPGFNSPLHF

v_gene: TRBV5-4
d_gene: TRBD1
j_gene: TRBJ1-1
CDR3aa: CASSLGQGSSYTEAFF

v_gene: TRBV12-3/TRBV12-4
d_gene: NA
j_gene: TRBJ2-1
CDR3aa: CATTRSQNEQFF

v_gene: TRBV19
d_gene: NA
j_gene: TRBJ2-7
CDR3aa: CASSITGLGTYEQYF

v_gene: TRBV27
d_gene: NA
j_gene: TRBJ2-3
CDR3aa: CASSPGSSTQYF

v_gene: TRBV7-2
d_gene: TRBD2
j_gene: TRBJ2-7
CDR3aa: CASSLAASGRAGYEQYF

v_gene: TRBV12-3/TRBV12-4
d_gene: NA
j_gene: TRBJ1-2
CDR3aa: CASSLKAGTNYGYTF

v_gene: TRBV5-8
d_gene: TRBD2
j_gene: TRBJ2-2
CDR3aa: CASSLSVTSGANTGELFF

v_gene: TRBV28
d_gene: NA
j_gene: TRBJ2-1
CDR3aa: CASNPWTGEYNEQFF

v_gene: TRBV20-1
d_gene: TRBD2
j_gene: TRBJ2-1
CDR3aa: CSASEAGVFYNEQFF

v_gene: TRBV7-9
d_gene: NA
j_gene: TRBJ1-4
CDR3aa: CASSFLGATNEKLFF

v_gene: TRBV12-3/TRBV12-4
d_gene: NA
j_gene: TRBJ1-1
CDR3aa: CASTPQAGNPNTEAFF

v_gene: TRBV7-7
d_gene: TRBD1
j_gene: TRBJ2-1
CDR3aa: CASSPIGDSYNEQFF

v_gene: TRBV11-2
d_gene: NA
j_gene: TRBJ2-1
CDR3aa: CASSLNTLSSYNEQFF

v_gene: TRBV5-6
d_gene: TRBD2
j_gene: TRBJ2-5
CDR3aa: CASSFGAGGPGETQYF

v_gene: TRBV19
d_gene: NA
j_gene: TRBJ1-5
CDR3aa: CASSIWGSQPQHF

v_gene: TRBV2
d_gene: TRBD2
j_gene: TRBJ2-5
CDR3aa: CASSEALGLAGQETQYF

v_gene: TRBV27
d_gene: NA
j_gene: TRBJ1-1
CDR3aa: CASSLLDSTEAFF

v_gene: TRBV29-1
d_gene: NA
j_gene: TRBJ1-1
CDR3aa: CSVEKDNYEAFF

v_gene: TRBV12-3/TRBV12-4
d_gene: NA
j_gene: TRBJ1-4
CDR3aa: CASSGDIGEKLFF

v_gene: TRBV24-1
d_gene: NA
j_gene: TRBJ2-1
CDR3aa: CATSDPGQTYNEQFF

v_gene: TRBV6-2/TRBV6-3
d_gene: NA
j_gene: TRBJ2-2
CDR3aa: CASSFLSSVGGNTGELFF

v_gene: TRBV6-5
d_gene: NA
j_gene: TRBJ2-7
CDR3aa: CASSYSNRAVGEQYF

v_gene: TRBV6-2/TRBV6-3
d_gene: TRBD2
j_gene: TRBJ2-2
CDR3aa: CASSDGTRNGGELFF

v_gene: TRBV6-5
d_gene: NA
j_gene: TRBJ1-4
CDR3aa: CASSYTAPTNEKLFF

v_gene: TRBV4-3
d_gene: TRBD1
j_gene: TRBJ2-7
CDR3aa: CASSLGADREQYF

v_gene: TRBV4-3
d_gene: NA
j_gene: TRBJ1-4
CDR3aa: CASSQDGAAGKLFF

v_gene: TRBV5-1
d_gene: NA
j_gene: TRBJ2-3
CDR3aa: CASSRGQGPDTQYF

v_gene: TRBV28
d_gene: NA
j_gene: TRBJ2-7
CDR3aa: CASSLEAESPYEQYF

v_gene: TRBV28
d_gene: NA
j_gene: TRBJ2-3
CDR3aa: CASSPPLGNEQGDTQYF

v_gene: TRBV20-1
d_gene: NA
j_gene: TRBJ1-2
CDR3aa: CSARDLDGPGGYTF

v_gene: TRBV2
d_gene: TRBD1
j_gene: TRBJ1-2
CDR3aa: CASSEEGTGVDGYTF

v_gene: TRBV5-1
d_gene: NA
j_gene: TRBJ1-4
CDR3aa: CASSPTDSYPSTNEKLFF

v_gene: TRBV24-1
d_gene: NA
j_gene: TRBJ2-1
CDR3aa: CATSDPTGGKEQFF

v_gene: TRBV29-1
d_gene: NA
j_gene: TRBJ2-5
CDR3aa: CSVEAYQETQYF

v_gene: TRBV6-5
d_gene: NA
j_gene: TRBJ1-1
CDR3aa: CASSSLTVNTEAFF

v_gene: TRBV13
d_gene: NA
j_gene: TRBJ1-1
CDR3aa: CASSLGGQGNWAFF

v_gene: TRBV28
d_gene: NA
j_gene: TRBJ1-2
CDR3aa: CASSPQGSYGYTF

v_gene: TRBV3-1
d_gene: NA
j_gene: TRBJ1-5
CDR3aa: CASSQRITQPQHF

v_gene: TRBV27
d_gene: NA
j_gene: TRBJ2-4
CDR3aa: CASSFPKALAKNIQYF

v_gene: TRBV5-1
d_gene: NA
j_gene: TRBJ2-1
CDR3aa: CASSLMSRINEQFF